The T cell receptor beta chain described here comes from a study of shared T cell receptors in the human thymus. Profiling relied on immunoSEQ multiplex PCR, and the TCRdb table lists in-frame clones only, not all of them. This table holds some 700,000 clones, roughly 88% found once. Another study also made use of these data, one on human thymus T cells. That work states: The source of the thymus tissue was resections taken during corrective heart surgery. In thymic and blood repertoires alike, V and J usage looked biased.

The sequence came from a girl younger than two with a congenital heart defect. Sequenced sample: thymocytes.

The CDR3 sequence: CASSAHRGPLPTYNEQFF. DNA for the CDR3: TGTGCCAGCAGCGCTCACAGGGGGCCACTCCCCACTTACAATGAGCAGTTCTTC. The chain links TRBV9 to TRBJ2-1; 9 nucleotides line up with TRBD1. Germline CDR1 is SGDLS and CDR2 is YYNGEE. The CDR3 is 18 residues long. V dropped 3 bases and J dropped 4; count of bases not matched to a gene: 14.